A selection of T cell receptor beta chains follows, all from one sample in a study of blood T cell repertoires in COVID-19. Clones were read by immunoSEQ multiplex PCR, and TCRdb kept only the in-frame ones, dropping some. The sample lists around 170,000 clones, 80% occurring once. Sequencing was done on a sample of PBMCs or T cells enriched from blood (not recorded which). The receptors were sampled from a man between 60 and 70 years old who had been exposed to COVID-19. Both conserved end residues are part of each CDR3. D genes are given only for firm matches. The size of a clone is reported for some rows only, either as once, few or many, or as a class for expanded clones.

j_gene: TRBJ2-5; d_gene: TRBD1; v_gene: TRBV11-3; abundance: -; CDR3nt: TGTGCCAGCAGCTTCGGACAGGTACAAGAGACCCAGTACTTC; CDR3aa: CASSFGQVQETQYF
j_gene: TRBJ2-7; d_gene: -; v_gene: TRBV27; abundance: -; CDR3nt: TGTGCCAGCATATCGCGCGGGAAGGACGAGCAGTACTTC; CDR3aa: CASISRGKDEQYF
j_gene: TRBJ2-5; d_gene: TRBD2; v_gene: TRBV27; abundance: -; CDR3nt: TGTGCCAGCAGTTTCCGCGGGACTAGCGGGAGGGCCGTGAAGACCCAGTACTTC; CDR3aa: CASSFRGTSGRAVKTQYF
j_gene: TRBJ1-3; d_gene: -; v_gene: TRBV7-2; abundance: -; CDR3nt: TGTGCCAGCAGCCCCCAGGCCCGCTCTGGAAACACCATATATTTT; CDR3aa: CASSPQARSGNTIYF
j_gene: TRBJ2-7; d_gene: TRBD2; v_gene: TRBV2; abundance: -; CDR3nt: TGTGCCAGCAACGAAGCGGGAGACTACGAGCAGTACTTC; CDR3aa: CASNEAGDYEQYF
j_gene: TRBJ2-6; d_gene: -; v_gene: TRBV9; abundance: few; CDR3nt: TGTGCCAGCAGTTCTAGATCTGGGGCCAACGTCCTGACTTTC; CDR3aa: CASSSRSGANVLTF
j_gene: TRBJ1-4; d_gene: TRBD1; v_gene: TRBV18; abundance: -; CDR3nt: TGTGCCAGCTCACCGCCCCCGGGACAGGGGCGTGAAAAACTGTTTTTT; CDR3aa: CASSPPPGQGREKLFF
j_gene: TRBJ1-6; d_gene: -; v_gene: TRBV10-3; abundance: few; CDR3nt: TGTGCCATCAGTGAGGGACAGCGGTCTTCACCCCTCCACTTT; CDR3aa: CAISEGQRSSPLHF
j_gene: TRBJ2-3; d_gene: TRBD1; v_gene: TRBV5-1; abundance: -; CDR3nt: TGCGCCAGCAGCTCCCGGGACAGGGTTGTAAATACGCAGTATTTT; CDR3aa: CASSSRDRVVNTQYF
j_gene: TRBJ1-5; d_gene: TRBD1; v_gene: TRBV19; abundance: -; CDR3nt: TGTGCCACCAATACCGGACAGGGGAGTTTGGGTCAGCCCCAGCATTTT; CDR3aa: CATNTGQGSLGQPQHF
j_gene: TRBJ2-7; d_gene: TRBD1; v_gene: TRBV7-8; abundance: -; CDR3nt: TGTGCCAGCGTTCGGACAGGGTCGATCGGCGAGCAGTACTTC; CDR3aa: CASVRTGSIGEQYF
j_gene: TRBJ2-1; d_gene: TRBD1; v_gene: TRBV30; abundance: once; CDR3nt: TGTGCCTGGAGTGTACGCAGGGGGCCTGGCAATGAGCAGTTCTTC; CDR3aa: CAWSVRRGPGNEQFF
j_gene: TRBJ1-3; d_gene: -; v_gene: TRBV10-1; abundance: -; CDR3nt: TGCGCCAGCAGTGAGCCGAGGCGAACAGGGCGGTATAGAAACACCATATATTTT; CDR3aa: CASSEPRRTGRYRNTIYF
j_gene: TRBJ1-2; d_gene: -; v_gene: TRBV7-3; abundance: -; CDR3nt: TGTGCCAGCGGCCCCGCTCGGGCCGCGGGAGGCTACACCTTC; CDR3aa: CASGPARAAGGYTF
j_gene: TRBJ1-6; d_gene: -; v_gene: TRBV18; abundance: once; CDR3nt: TGTGCCAGCTCACGAGGGACGGGAGATAATTCACCCCTCCACTTT; CDR3aa: CASSRGTGDNSPLHF
j_gene: TRBJ2-3; d_gene: -; v_gene: TRBV6-2/TRBV6-3; abundance: -; CDR3nt: TGTGCCAGCAGCCCCGGTACGGATACGCAGTATTTT; CDR3aa: CASSPGTDTQYF
j_gene: TRBJ2-1; d_gene: -; v_gene: TRBV7-3; abundance: -; CDR3nt: TGTGCCAGCAGCTTAACCCGGGTCAATGAGCAGTTCTTC; CDR3aa: CASSLTRVNEQFF
j_gene: TRBJ1-2; d_gene: TRBD1; v_gene: TRBV2; abundance: -; CDR3nt: TGTGCCAGCAGTGAAAGGGGACAGGAGCGCTATGGCTACACCTTC; CDR3aa: CASSERGQERYGYTF
j_gene: TRBJ1-5; d_gene: -; v_gene: TRBV4-1; abundance: -; CDR3nt: TGCGCCAGCAGGCCCCAGGGGTACAATCAGCCCCAGCATTTT; CDR3aa: CASRPQGYNQPQHF
j_gene: TRBJ2-1; d_gene: TRBD2; v_gene: TRBV19; abundance: -; CDR3nt: TGTGCCAGTAGTATCGCCCGGACTAGCACGAATGAGCAGTTCTTC; CDR3aa: CASSIARTSTNEQFF
j_gene: TRBJ2-2; d_gene: TRBD1; v_gene: TRBV5-5; abundance: -; CDR3nt: TGTGCCAGCAGCTCGGGACAGCACCGGTGGGAGCTGTTTTTT; CDR3aa: CASSSGQHRWELFF
j_gene: TRBJ2-3; d_gene: TRBD2; v_gene: TRBV7-8; abundance: once; CDR3nt: TGTGCCAGCAGCGCACTAGCGCCCACTAGCACAGATACGCAGTATTTT; CDR3aa: CASSALAPTSTDTQYF
j_gene: TRBJ1-5; d_gene: -; v_gene: TRBV2; abundance: -; CDR3nt: TGTGCCAGCAGTCGGGGGAGCAATCAGCCCCAGCATTTT; CDR3aa: CASSRGSNQPQHF
j_gene: TRBJ2-5; d_gene: TRBD1; v_gene: TRBV6-5; abundance: -; CDR3nt: TGTGCCAGCACAGACAGGGGGCGGGAAGAGACCCAGTACTTC; CDR3aa: CASTDRGREETQYF
j_gene: TRBJ2-5; d_gene: -; v_gene: TRBV28; abundance: -; CDR3nt: TGTGCCAGCAGTTTCCGGGGAAACGCCTTCGGGGAGACCCAGTACTTC; CDR3aa: CASSFRGNAFGETQYF
j_gene: TRBJ1-6; d_gene: TRBD1; v_gene: TRBV2; abundance: -; CDR3nt: TGTGCCAGCAGTGCGGACAGGGGAGAGGGAAGGTCACCCCTCCACTTT; CDR3aa: CASSADRGEGRSPLHF
j_gene: TRBJ2-7; d_gene: -; v_gene: TRBV30; abundance: -; CDR3nt: TGTGCCTGGAGTCCGGGGGAGCGGGTGACCTCCTACGAGCAGTACTTC; CDR3aa: CAWSPGERVTSYEQYF
j_gene: TRBJ2-3; d_gene: -; v_gene: TRBV5-1; abundance: -; CDR3nt: TGCGCCAGCAGCTTCGGACACCGAGGCGCAGATACGCAGTATTTT; CDR3aa: CASSFGHRGADTQYF
j_gene: TRBJ2-7; d_gene: TRBD2; v_gene: TRBV19; abundance: -; CDR3nt: TGTGCCAGTAGTATGGCGGGGGGGGCATCCTACGAGCAGTACTTC; CDR3aa: CASSMAGGASYEQYF
j_gene: TRBJ2-3; d_gene: TRBD2; v_gene: TRBV5-4; abundance: -; CDR3nt: TGTGCCAGCCGCGGGGGGGATACGCAGTATTTT; CDR3aa: CASRGGDTQYF
j_gene: TRBJ2-7; d_gene: -; v_gene: TRBV2; abundance: -; CDR3nt: TGTGCCAGCAACCCTGGCCAGGTTCGACAGTACTTC; CDR3aa: CASNPGQVRQYF
j_gene: TRBJ2-1; d_gene: TRBD2; v_gene: TRBV9; abundance: -; CDR3nt: TGTGCCAGCAGCGTTACCGGGACTAGAGTGTACAATGAGCAGTTCTTC; CDR3aa: CASSVTGTRVYNEQFF
j_gene: TRBJ2-3; d_gene: TRBD2; v_gene: TRBV4-2; abundance: -; CDR3nt: TGTGCCACCGACACTGTGACTAGCGGGAGCACAGATACGCAGTATTTT; CDR3aa: CATDTVTSGSTDTQYF
j_gene: TRBJ1-5; d_gene: -; v_gene: TRBV19; abundance: -; CDR3nt: TGTGCCAGTAGTAGAGGACAGCTCTTTCAGCCCCAGCATTTT; CDR3aa: CASSRGQLFQPQHF
j_gene: TRBJ2-1; d_gene: TRBD2; v_gene: TRBV28; abundance: -; CDR3nt: TGTGCCAGCAGTTCACAAGACACGGGACTACACAATGAGCAGTTCTTC; CDR3aa: CASSSQDTGLHNEQFF
j_gene: TRBJ1-2; d_gene: TRBD1; v_gene: TRBV7-9; abundance: once; CDR3nt: TGTGCCAGCAGCTTTCCCGGGACAGGGATGAGCTACACCTTC; CDR3aa: CASSFPGTGMSYTF
j_gene: TRBJ1-1; d_gene: -; v_gene: TRBV11-2; abundance: -; CDR3nt: TGTGCCAGCAGCTTACCCCCGCGGGGGGCGGGTGAAGCTTTCTTT; CDR3aa: CASSLPPRGAGEAFF
j_gene: TRBJ1-4; d_gene: -; v_gene: TRBV7-2; abundance: -; CDR3nt: TGTGCCAGTGCCCTGGGAGGGTCAACTAATGAAAAACTGTTTTTT; CDR3aa: CASALGGSTNEKLFF
j_gene: TRBJ2-7; d_gene: TRBD1; v_gene: TRBV27; abundance: -; CDR3nt: TGTGCCAGCAGTAGGACAGGGGGCAGCTCCTACGAGCAGTACTTC; CDR3aa: CASSRTGGSSYEQYF
j_gene: TRBJ1-4; d_gene: TRBD1; v_gene: TRBV19; abundance: -; CDR3nt: TGTGCCAGTACACCGGGACAGGGGGCAAGGTGGGCTAATGAAAAACTGTTTTTT; CDR3aa: CASTPGQGARWANEKLFF
j_gene: TRBJ1-2; d_gene: TRBD1; v_gene: TRBV7-2; abundance: -; CDR3nt: TGTGCCAGCAGCTCCGACGGGCGGCCAGGGGGTGGCTACACCTTC; CDR3aa: CASSSDGRPGGGYTF
j_gene: TRBJ2-3; d_gene: TRBD1; v_gene: TRBV12-5; abundance: -; CDR3nt: TGTGCTAGTGGTTTGGGGACAGGGAATAGAAATACGCAGTATTTT; CDR3aa: CASGLGTGNRNTQYF
j_gene: TRBJ2-3; d_gene: -; v_gene: TRBV3-1/TRBV3-2; abundance: few; CDR3nt: TGTGCCAGCAGCAACACTCCCGAGGCTACGCAGTATTTT; CDR3aa: CASSNTPEATQYF